This is a list of T cell receptor beta chains from one sample in a study of blood T cells in healthy people across ages. From the 5' RACE reads, TCRdb called clonotypes with MiXCR, one entry per CDR3 protein. The repertoire has about 780,000 distinct CDR3 sequences, roughly 26% of them found once; the top ten carry under 3%. This sample also belongs to another study, concerning T cells of mothers and their children.

Sequences were obtained from blood. All receptors come from a boy aged 5-17 years in good health. Both conserved end residues are part of each CDR3. Each record gives: clone size, D gene, CDR3 length, V gene, J gene, CDR3 protein, CDR3 DNA. The D gene is left open where the match is weak. Clone size appears in some rows only: once, few, many, or a class for an expanded clone.

few	.	14	TRBV9	TRBJ1-3	CASSVDVSGNTIYF	TGTGCCAGCAGCGTAGACGTCTCTGGAAACACCATATATTTT
few	.	13	TRBV28	TRBJ2-7	CASSTVASGNLSF	.
.	.	13	TRBV6-5	TRBJ1-2	CASSAVPNYGYTF	TGTGCCAGCAGTGCCGTCCCTAACTATGGCTACACCTTC
.	.	15	TRBV4-1	TRBJ1-6	CASSQGDVDNSPLHF	TGCGCCAGCAGCCAGGGGGACGTGGATAATTCACCCCTCCACTTT
.	.	12	TRBV12-5	TRBJ1-4	CASGLRDEKLFF	TGTGCTAGTGGTTTGAGAGACGAAAAACTGTTTTTT
.	.	16	TRBV20-1	TRBJ2-1	CSARGVERSSYNEQFF	TGCAGTGCTAGAGGAGTGGAGCGGAGCTCCTACAATGAGCAGTTCTTC
many	TRBD2	19	TRBV4-1	TRBJ2-1	CASSQDDGGLAGLADEQFF	TGCGCCAGCAGCCAAGATGATGGCGGACTAGCGGGTCTTGCAGATGAGCAGTTCTTC
.	.	16	TRBV30	TRBJ2-3	CAWSVRAGGRTDTQYF	TGTGCCTGGAGTGTACGGGCGGGCGGACGCACAGATACGCAGTATTTT
few	.	15	TRBV25-1	TRBJ2-3	CASSEFGTRTDTQYF	TGTGCCAGCAGTGAATTCGGCACCCGCACAGATACGCAGTATTTT
.	.	15	TRBV6-6	TRBJ2-7	CASSWTVKASYEQYF	TGTGCCAGCAGTTGGACAGTCAAGGCCTCCTACGAGCAGTACTTC
.	.	15	TRBV12-3/TRBV12-4	TRBJ2-7	CASSLDTGEAYEQYF	TGTGCCAGCAGTTTAGATACAGGTGAGGCCTACGAGCAGTACTTC
few	.	12	TRBV5-1	TRBJ1-2	CASRDGDYGYTF	TGCGCCAGTCGGGACGGAGACTATGGCTACACCTTC
few	.	16	TRBV20-1	TRBJ1-6	CSARAPGGNSRSPLHF	TGCAGTGCTAGAGCGCCGGGAGGCAATTCGCGTTCACCCCTCCACTTT
.	.	14	TRBV12-5	TRBJ2-2	CASGVATNTGELFF	TGTGCTAGTGGGGTAGCCACAAACACCGGGGAGCTGTTTTTT
many	TRBD2	14	TRBV20-1	TRBJ2-5	CSARGLAVQETQYF	TGCAGTGCTAGGGGACTAGCGGTCCAAGAGACCCAGTACTTC
.	TRBD1	14	TRBV6-5	TRBJ2-7	CASPIRGWVDEQYF	TGTGCCAGCCCTATCAGGGGGTGGGTGGACGAGCAGTACTTC
few	.	16	TRBV18	TRBJ2-5	CASSPTGGHKKETQYF	TGTGCCAGCTCACCAACCGGGGGTCACAAAAAAGAGACCCAGTACTTC
few	TRBD2	14	TRBV4-1	TRBJ2-3	CASAASGYTDTQYF	TGCGCCAGCGCCGCTAGCGGGTACACAGATACGCAGTATTTT
.	.	14	TRBV5-1	TRBJ2-2	CASSPVLLTGELFF	TGCGCCAGCAGCCCGGTCCTGCTGACCGGGGAGCTGTTTTTT
.	.	15	TRBV20-1	TRBJ2-5	CSAREGHQNGETQYF	TGCAGTGCTAGAGAGGGGCACCAAAACGGAGAGACCCAGTACTTC
.	.	15	TRBV9	TRBJ2-5	CASSVVGRSQETQYF	TGTGCCAGCAGCGTAGTAGGCCGAAGTCAAGAGACCCAGTACTTC
few	.	14	TRBV29-1	TRBJ1-2	CSVNGDSPNYGYTF	TGCAGCGTTAACGGTGACTCTCCTAACTATGGCTACACCTTC
.	.	13	TRBV7-9	TRBJ2-7	CASSLVGGTEQYF	TGTGCCAGCAGCTTAGTTGGGGGGACCGAGCAGTACTTC
.	TRBD1	13	TRBV11-3	TRBJ2-7	CASSAGTGHEQYF	TGTGCCAGCAGCGCAGGGACAGGTCACGAGCAGTACTTC
once	.	15	TRBV2	TRBJ1-5	CASRLGTLGNQPQHF	TGTGCCAGCAGGTTGGGCACGTTGGGCAATCAGCCCCAGCATTTT
few	.	15	TRBV14	TRBJ2-1	CASSHGQGPYNEQFF	TGTGCCAGCAGCCATGGCCAGGGGCCGTACAATGAGCAGTTCTTC
.	TRBD1	14	TRBV2	TRBJ2-7	CASKIRGQSYEQYF	TGTGCCAGCAAAATTAGGGGACAGAGTTACGAGCAGTACTTC
.	.	16	TRBV7-3	TRBJ2-5	CASSKAGGQFGETLYF	TGTGCCAGCAGCAAGGCCGGGGGGCAATTCGGCGAGACCCTGTACTTC
.	TRBD1	15	TRBV6-1	TRBJ2-1	CASSEYRDRYNEQFF	TGTGCCAGCAGTGAATACCGGGACAGATACAATGAGCAGTTCTTC
.	.	14	TRBV7-2	TRBJ2-4	CASSLGDSLNIQYF	TGTGCCAGCAGCTTAGGTGATAGCTTAAACATTCAGTACTTC
.	.	15	TRBV20-1	TRBJ2-5	CSATPRGSYQETQYF	TGCAGTGCTACCCCCCGCGGCAGTTACCAAGAGACCCAGTACTTC
.	TRBD2	16	TRBV5-1	TRBJ2-5	CASSLLAGTAGETQYF	TGCGCCAGCAGCTTACTAGCGGGGACGGCTGGGGAGACCCAGTACTTC
.	.	15	TRBV15	TRBJ2-5	CATSSSSDYVETQYF	TGTGCCACCAGCAGTTCCTCGGACTACGTGGAGACCCAGTACTTC
many	.	13	TRBV2	TRBJ2-5	CASSSDGQETQYF	TGTGCCAGCAGCTCCGACGGTCAGGAGACCCAGTACTTC
.	TRBD2	14	TRBV29-1	TRBJ2-7	CSALGGLGSYEQYF	TGCAGCGCCCTGGGGGGGTTGGGGTCCTACGAGCAGTACTTC
.	TRBD2	17	TRBV3-1	TRBJ2-1	CASSQKGEAGTYNEQFF	TGTGCCAGCAGCCAGAAGGGTGAAGCGGGGACCTACAATGAGCAGTTCTTC
.	.	14	TRBV29-1	TRBJ2-5	CSVLYEGDQETQYF	TGCAGCGTTCTCTACGAGGGGGACCAAGAGACCCAGTACTTC
few	.	19	TRBV15	TRBJ2-6	CATSTSLGQTLSGANVLTF	TGTGCCACCAGCACGTCCTTGGGACAAACGCTCTCTGGGGCCAACGTCCTGACTTTC
.	.	13	TRBV19	TRBJ1-1	CASMGQMNTEAFF	TGTGCCAGTATGGGCCAGATGAACACTGAAGCTTTCTTT
.	.	16	TRBV4-1	TRBJ2-3	CASSQPTGRGTDTQYF	TGCGCCAGCAGCCAACCGACAGGGAGGGGCACAGATACGCAGTATTTT
.	.	16	TRBV4-1	TRBJ1-4	CASSQDWATTNEKLFF	TGCGCCAGCAGCCAAGATTGGGCTACAACTAATGAAAAACTGTTTTTT
.	.	12	TRBV7-9	TRBJ2-7	CASSFADSEQYF	TGTGCCAGCAGTTTTGCAGACTCGGAGCAGTACTTC
.	.	13	TRBV28	TRBJ1-1	CASRPVALVGAFF	TGTGCCAGCAGACCTGTGGCCCTCGTTGGAGCTTTCTTT
.	.	15	TRBV9	TRBJ2-1	CASSPPGTPNNEQFF	TGTGCCAGCAGCCCTCCCGGGACACCCAACAATGAGCAGTTCTTC
.	.	15	TRBV4-1	TRBJ1-1	CASSHGRDKYTEAFF	TGCGCCAGCAGCCATGGTCGGGACAAATACACTGAAGCTTTCTTT
.	.	14	TRBV9	TRBJ1-2	CASSGPGPISGYTF	TGTGCCAGCAGCGGGCCGGGACCTATCTCCGGCTACACCTTC
few	.	14	TRBV10-3	TRBJ2-2	CAISGVANTGELFF	TGTGCCATCAGTGGAGTGGCGAACACCGGGGAGCTGTTTTTT
many	TRBD2	14	TRBV5-4	TRBJ2-7	CASSLASGAYEQYF	TGTGCCAGCAGCTTGGCTAGCGGGGCCTACGAGCAGTACTTC
.	.	16	TRBV24-1	TRBJ1-2	CATSDAWTDANYGYTF	TGTGCCACCAGTGATGCCTGGACAGATGCTAACTATGGCTACACCTTC
.	.	13	TRBV6-2/TRBV6-3	TRBJ1-5	CASSYWGIQPQHF	TGTGCCAGCAGTTATTGGGGAATTCAGCCCCAGCATTTT
few	.	16	TRBV12-3/TRBV12-4	TRBJ2-5	CASSFWGPGQRETQYF	TGTGCCAGCAGTTTCTGGGGACCCGGACAGAGAGAGACCCAGTACTTC
few	.	15	TRBV7-6	TRBJ1-1	CASSSAQGLHTEAFF	TGTGCCAGCAGCTCGGCCCAGGGTTTACACACTGAAGCTTTCTTT
few	.	13	TRBV10-3	TRBJ1-5	CAISVAKDQPQHF	TGTGCCATCAGTGTAGCTAAGGATCAGCCCCAGCATTTT
few	.	13	TRBV24-1	TRBJ2-1	CATSDPPSYEQFF	TGTGCCACCAGTGATCCGCCCTCGTATGAGCAGTTCTTC
many	.	13	TRBV5-1	TRBJ2-5	CASSLVQQETQYF	TGCGCCAGCAGCTTGGTACAGCAAGAGACCCAGTACTTC
few	.	15	TRBV20-1	TRBJ2-5	CSARDHSAGAETQYF	TGCAGTGCTAGAGACCATTCGGCGGGGGCAGAGACCCAGTACTTC
few	.	13	TRBV29-1	TRBJ1-2	CSVEDVSVYGYTF	TGCAGCGTTGAAGATGTCAGTGTTTATGGCTACACCTTC
once	TRBD2	15	TRBV7-2	TRBJ2-1	CASSLETSGYNEQFF	TGTGCCAGCAGCTTAGAGACTAGCGGGTACAATGAGCAGTTCTTC
many	TRBD1	17	TRBV28	TRBJ1-1	CASSPPPGQSMNTEAFF	TGTGCCAGCAGTCCCCCTCCGGGACAGTCCATGAACACTGAAGCTTTCTTT
few	.	14	TRBV5-1	TRBJ2-1	CASSLRADPNEQFF	TGCGCCAGCAGCTTGAGGGCGGACCCCAATGAGCAGTTCTTC